Below, 6 T cell receptor beta chains from the same sample are listed, as sequenced in a study of T cells in Graves' hyperthyroidism and ophthalmopathy. RNA transcripts gave rise to amplified TCR beta CDR3 regions. Carried out on the TCR CDR3, a first-round RT-PCR used the HTBI primer set. TCRdb recomputed calls from the multiplex PCR reads with MiXCR, one row per CDR3 protein. Of 490,000 or so distinct CDR3 sequences in the sample, 20% to 25% are singletons; the top ten hold around 54%. Source material: blood. The receptor set was obtained from a woman aged 65 to 85 with Graves' ophthalmopathy.

The rearrangement links TRBV28 to TRBJ1-6; D gene ambiguous. Trimming took off 10 bases at V and 9 bases at J, with 25 bases between the two ends. Germline lookup yields CDR1 MDHEN and CDR2 SYDVKM. The CDR3 is 16 residues long. The CDR3 region has the DNA TGTGCCATTTCCCTGGACCTGGGGTTAAGTGGTTCACCCCTCCACTTT. Encoded protein: CAISLDLGLSGSPLHF.

For the CDR3, the DNA is TGTGCCAGTAGTCCGACTAGCGGGAGGGCAAGCACAGATACGCAGTATTTT. Residues: CASSPTSGRASTDTQYF. The chain employs TRBV19 and TRBJ2-3, with 14 bases aligning to TRBD2. V dropped 5 bases and J dropped 0; count of bases not matched to a gene: 4. Germline CDR1 reads LNHDA; CDR2 reads SQIVND (reference sequence). This CDR3 has 17 amino acids.

The rearrangement uses TRBV5-4 and TRBJ2-7; 12 bases agree with TRBD2. Per the germline V gene, CDR1 is SGHNT and CDR2 is YYREEE (reference sequence). This CDR3 has 15 residues. V dropped 4 bases and J dropped 1; count of bases not matched to a gene: 3. The DNA for the CDR3 is TGTGCCAGCAGCGCGACTAGCGGGGGATCCTACGAGCAGTACTTC. Its protein is CASSATSGGSYEQYF.

This clonotype was found many times. CDR3 nucleotide sequence: TGCAGTGCTAGGTCGGACAGCGGCCAGCCCCAGCATTTT. This gives the protein CSARSDSGQPQHF. V gene TRBV20-1 combines with J gene TRBJ1-5; D perhaps matches TRBD1 (6 bases). Germline V gene data show CDR1 as DFQATT and CDR2 as SNEGSKA (reference sequence). Trimming shortened V by 3 bases and J by 7 bases, and 13 bases separated the two germline ends. The CDR3 covers 13 residues.

The V and J genes are TRBV5-1 and TRBJ1-2; no clear D. This CDR3 comprises 14 residues. V lost 3 bases, J lost 5 bases, and 14 bases lay in between. Germline loops: CDR1 SGHRS, CDR2 YFSETQ. The CDR3 protein is CASSSSDGRYGYTF. CDR3 bases: TGCGCCAGCAGCTCCTCCGACGGCCGTTATGGCTACACCTTC.

This clonotype was seen repeatedly, ten times or more. CDR3 sequence (DNA): TGTGCCACCAGTGACCGCACAGGGGAATCCAGGGCAGATACGCAGTATTTT. Translating it yields CATSDRTGESRADTQYF. The chain couples TRBV24-1 to TRBJ2-3; 7 bases are a match to TRBD1. With V trimmed by 4 bases and J by 4 bases, 13 bases remained unmatched. CDR1 and CDR2 (germline): KGHDR, SFDVKD. This CDR3 is built from 17 residues.